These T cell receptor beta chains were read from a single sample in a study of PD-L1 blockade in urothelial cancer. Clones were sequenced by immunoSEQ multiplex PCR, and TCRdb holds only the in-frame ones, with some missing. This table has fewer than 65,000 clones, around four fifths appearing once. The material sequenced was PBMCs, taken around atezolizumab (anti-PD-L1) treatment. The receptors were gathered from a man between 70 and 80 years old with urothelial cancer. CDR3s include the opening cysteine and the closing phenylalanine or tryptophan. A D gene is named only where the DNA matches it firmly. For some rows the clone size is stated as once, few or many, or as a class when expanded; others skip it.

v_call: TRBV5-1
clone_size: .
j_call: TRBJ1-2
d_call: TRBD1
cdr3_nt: TGCGCCAGCAGCCAGGCAGGGGGCTGGGGCTACACCTTC
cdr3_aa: CASSQAGGWGYTF

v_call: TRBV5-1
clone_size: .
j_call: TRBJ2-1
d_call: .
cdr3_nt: TGCGCCAGCAGCTTGGCCGGGGGGCAGGGGAGAGGAAATGAGCAGTTCTTC
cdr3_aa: CASSLAGGQGRGNEQFF

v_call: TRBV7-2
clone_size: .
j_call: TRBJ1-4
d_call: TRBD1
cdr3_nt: TGTGCCAGCAGCTCCGAGGGACAGGAAGCTAATGAAAAACTGTTTTTT
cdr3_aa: CASSSEGQEANEKLFF

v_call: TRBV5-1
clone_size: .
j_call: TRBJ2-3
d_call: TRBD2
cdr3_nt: TGCGCCAGCAGCTTACGACTAGCGGACACAGATACGCAGTATTTT
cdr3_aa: CASSLRLADTDTQYF

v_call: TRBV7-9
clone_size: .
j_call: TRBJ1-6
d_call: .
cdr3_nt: TGTGCCAGCAGCCCGTCCCTCCACTTT
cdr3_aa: CASSPSLHF

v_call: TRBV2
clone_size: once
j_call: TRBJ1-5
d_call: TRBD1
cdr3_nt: TGTGCCAGCAGTGAAGCAGGACAGGGAGGAAATCAGCCCCAGCATTTT
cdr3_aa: CASSEAGQGGNQPQHF

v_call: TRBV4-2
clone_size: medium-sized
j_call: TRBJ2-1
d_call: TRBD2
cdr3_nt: TGTGCCAGCAGGGCTAGCGGGGGGTCTGAGCAGTTCTTC
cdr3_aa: CASRASGGSEQFF

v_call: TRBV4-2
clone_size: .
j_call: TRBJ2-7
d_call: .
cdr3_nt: TGTGCCAGCAGCCAAGATTTTTCTGGGCAGCAGTACTTC
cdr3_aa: CASSQDFSGQQYF

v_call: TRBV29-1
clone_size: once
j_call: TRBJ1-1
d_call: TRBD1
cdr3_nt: TGCAGCGCCCAGGGGGGCTCGACTGAAGCTTTCTTT
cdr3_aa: CSAQGGSTEAFF

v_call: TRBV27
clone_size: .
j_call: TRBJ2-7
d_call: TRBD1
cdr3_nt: TGTGCCAGCAGTTTAGGGACAGGGGGCCGGTACGAGCAGTACTTC
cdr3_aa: CASSLGTGGRYEQYF

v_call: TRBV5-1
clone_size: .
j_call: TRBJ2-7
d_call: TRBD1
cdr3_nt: TGCGCCAGCAGCCCCCGGGACAGGGGTGAGCAGTACTTC
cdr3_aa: CASSPRDRGEQYF

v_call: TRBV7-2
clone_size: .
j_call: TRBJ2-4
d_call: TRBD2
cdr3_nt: TGTGCCAGCAGCCTCCACCGGGGGGGCAAAAACATTCAGTACTTC
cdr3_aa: CASSLHRGGKNIQYF

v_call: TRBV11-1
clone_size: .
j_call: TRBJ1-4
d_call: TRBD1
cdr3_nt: TGTGCCAGCAGCTTAACAAGGGGGCTTGGTGAAAAACTGTTTTTT
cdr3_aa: CASSLTRGLGEKLFF

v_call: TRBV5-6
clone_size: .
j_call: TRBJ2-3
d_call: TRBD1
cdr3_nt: TGTGCCAGCAGCCCCCGACAGGGTGGGAGCACAGATACGCAGTATTTT
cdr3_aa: CASSPRQGGSTDTQYF

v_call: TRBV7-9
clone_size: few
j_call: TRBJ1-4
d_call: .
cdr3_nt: TGTGCCAGCAGCTTATCTGGATGGGGAGATAATGAAAAACTGTTTTTT
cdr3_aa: CASSLSGWGDNEKLFF

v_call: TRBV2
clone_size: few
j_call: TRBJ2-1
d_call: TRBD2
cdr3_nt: TGTGCCAGCAGTGGGGCTAGCGGGAGGGGCGAGCAGTTCTTC
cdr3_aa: CASSGASGRGEQFF

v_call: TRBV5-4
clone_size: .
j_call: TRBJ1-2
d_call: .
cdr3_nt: TGTGCCAGCAGCTTGGGGGGGCGGATAGACTATGGCTACACCTTC
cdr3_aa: CASSLGGRIDYGYTF

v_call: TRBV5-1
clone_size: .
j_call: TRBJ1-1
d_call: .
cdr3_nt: TGCGCCAGCGGGCCGGGGGATGGGATGAACACTGAAGCTTTCTTT
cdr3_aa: CASGPGDGMNTEAFF

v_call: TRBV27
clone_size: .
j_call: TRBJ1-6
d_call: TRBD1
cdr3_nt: TGTGCCAGCAAATGGGGACAGGGGGCCGAGTCACCCCTCCACTTT
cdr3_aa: CASKWGQGAESPLHF

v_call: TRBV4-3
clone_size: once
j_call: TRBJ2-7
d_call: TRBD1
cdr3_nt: TGCGCCAGCAGCCCCTTCACCACAGGGGGCTACGAGCAGTACTTC
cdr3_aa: CASSPFTTGGYEQYF

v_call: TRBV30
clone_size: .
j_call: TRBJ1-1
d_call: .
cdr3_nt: TGTGCCTGGAGTCAAGGGGACATTGAAGCTTTCTTT
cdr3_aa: CAWSQGDIEAFF

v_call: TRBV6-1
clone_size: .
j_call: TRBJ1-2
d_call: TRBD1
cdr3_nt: TGTGCCAGCAGTGAAGCGGGACAGGGGGCGGGGGGCTACACCTTC
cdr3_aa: CASSEAGQGAGGYTF

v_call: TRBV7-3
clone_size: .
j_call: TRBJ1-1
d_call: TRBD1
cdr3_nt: TGTGCCAGCAGCTTAACTGGGGCCCCAGGGGGAACTGAAGCTTTCTTT
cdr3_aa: CASSLTGAPGGTEAFF

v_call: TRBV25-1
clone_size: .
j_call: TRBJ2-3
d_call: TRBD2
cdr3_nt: TGTGCCAGCAGGCCGACTAGCGCCACGCAGTATTTT
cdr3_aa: CASRPTSATQYF

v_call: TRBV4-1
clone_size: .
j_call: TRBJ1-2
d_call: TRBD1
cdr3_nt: TGCGCCAGCAGCCAAGATCCCACCGAGGACAGGGCAAGGTATGGCTACACCTTC
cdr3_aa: CASSQDPTEDRARYGYTF

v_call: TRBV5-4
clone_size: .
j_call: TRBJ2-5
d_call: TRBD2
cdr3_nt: TGTGCCAGCAGCTTGGCGGGGAGCGGGAGAAAGACCCAGTACTTC
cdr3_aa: CASSLAGSGRKTQYF

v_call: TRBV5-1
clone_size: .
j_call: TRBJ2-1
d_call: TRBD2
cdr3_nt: TGCGCCAGCAGCTCGGGGTTTAGGACTAGCGGGGGGGCCGGCAATGAGCAGTTCTTC
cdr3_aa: CASSSGFRTSGGAGNEQFF

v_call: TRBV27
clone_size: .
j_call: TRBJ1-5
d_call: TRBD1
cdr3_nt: TGTGCCAGCAGTACCAGGGGGCAGCCCCAGCATTTT
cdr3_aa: CASSTRGQPQHF

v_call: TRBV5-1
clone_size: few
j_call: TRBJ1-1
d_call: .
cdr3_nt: TGCGCCAGCAGCCGGGAAGGGCTAACTGAAGCTTTCTTT
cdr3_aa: CASSREGLTEAFF

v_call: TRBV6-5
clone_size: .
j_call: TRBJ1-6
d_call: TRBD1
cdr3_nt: TGTGCCAGCAGTATATCCCCAGGGGGCGGTTCACCCCTCCACTTT
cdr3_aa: CASSISPGGGSPLHF

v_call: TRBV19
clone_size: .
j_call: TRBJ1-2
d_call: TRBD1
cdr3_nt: TGTGCCAGTAGTATGGGCCAGGGGGCCTCCTATGGCTACACCTTC
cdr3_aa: CASSMGQGASYGYTF

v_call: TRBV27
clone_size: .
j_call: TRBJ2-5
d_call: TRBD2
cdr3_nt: TGTGCCAGCAGTTTACGAGCGGGGGGTCTACCTCAAGAGACCCAGTACTTC
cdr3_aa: CASSLRAGGLPQETQYF

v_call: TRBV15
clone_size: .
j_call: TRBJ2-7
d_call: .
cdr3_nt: TGTGCCACCAGCCCCCGGGGAGGAGAGCAGTACTTC
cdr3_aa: CATSPRGGEQYF

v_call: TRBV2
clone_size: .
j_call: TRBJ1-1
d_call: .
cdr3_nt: TGTGCCAGCACCCTAGACGGAAGGGGAACCACTGAAGCTTTCTTT
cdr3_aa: CASTLDGRGTTEAFF

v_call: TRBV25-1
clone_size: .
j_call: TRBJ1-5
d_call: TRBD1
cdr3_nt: TGTGCCAGCGGAGGGACAGGGATTCAGCCCCAGCATTTT
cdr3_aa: CASGGTGIQPQHF

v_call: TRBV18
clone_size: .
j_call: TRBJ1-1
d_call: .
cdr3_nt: TGTGCCAGCTCCCCGCAGAGGGGGATGAACACTGAAGCTTTCTTT
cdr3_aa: CASSPQRGMNTEAFF

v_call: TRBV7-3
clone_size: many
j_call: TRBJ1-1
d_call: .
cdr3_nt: TGTGCCAGCAGCTTAGAGCTGAACACTGAAGCTTTCTTT
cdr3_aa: CASSLELNTEAFF

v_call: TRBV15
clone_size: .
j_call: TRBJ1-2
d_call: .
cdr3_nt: TGTGCCACCAGCAGAGCTCCCAGGTCGCCCGGTGGCTACACCTTC
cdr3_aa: CATSRAPRSPGGYTF

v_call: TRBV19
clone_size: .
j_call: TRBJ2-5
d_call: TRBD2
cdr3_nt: TGTGCCAGTAGCCCCCCCGGGGGGAACCAAGAGACCCAGTACTTC
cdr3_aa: CASSPPGGNQETQYF

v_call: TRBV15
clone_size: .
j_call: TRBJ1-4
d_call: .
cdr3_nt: TGTGCCACCAGCACTAAAAGAGGGGAAAAACTGTTTTTT
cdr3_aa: CATSTKRGEKLFF

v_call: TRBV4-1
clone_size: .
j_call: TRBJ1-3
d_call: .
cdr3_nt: TGCGCCAGCAGCCGCGTATTCCTCCAGGCAGGCGCTGGAAACACCATATATTTT
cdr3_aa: CASSRVFLQAGAGNTIYF

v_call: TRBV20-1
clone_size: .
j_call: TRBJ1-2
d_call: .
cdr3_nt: TGCAGTGCCCAGGTGGACTATGGCTACACCTTC
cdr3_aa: CSAQVDYGYTF